This TCR beta chain derives from a study of PD-1 blockade in mismatch repair-deficient tumors. CDR1 and CDR2 (germline): SGHAT, FQNNGV. Deletions cut 5 bases from V and 5 bases from J, with 14 bases between. The CDR3 runs to 14 residues. Some clones are missing from TCRdb's copy, which holds only in-frame ones; the method was immunoSEQ multiplex PCR. The sample lists 65,000 to 80,000 clones, approximately 80% occurring once. The specimen was peripheral blood, collected 2 weeks after starting pembrolizumab. The V gene is TRBV11-2, the J gene TRBJ2-3; D possibly matches TRBD1 or TRBD2 (5 bases each). The source is an adult with mismatch repair-deficient cancer. CDR3 DNA sequence: TGTGCCAGCAGCCCGGGACGTAGGGGAGATACGCAGTATTTT. Translated, it gives CASSPGRRGDTQYF. Full variable domain (remainder filled in from reference TRBV11-2 and TRBJ2-3): EAGVAQSPRYKIIEKRQSVAFWCNPISGHATLYWYQQILGQGPKLLIQFQNNGVVDDSQLPKDRFSAERLKGVDSTLKIQPAKLEDSAVYLCASSPGRRGDTQYFGPGTRLTVL.